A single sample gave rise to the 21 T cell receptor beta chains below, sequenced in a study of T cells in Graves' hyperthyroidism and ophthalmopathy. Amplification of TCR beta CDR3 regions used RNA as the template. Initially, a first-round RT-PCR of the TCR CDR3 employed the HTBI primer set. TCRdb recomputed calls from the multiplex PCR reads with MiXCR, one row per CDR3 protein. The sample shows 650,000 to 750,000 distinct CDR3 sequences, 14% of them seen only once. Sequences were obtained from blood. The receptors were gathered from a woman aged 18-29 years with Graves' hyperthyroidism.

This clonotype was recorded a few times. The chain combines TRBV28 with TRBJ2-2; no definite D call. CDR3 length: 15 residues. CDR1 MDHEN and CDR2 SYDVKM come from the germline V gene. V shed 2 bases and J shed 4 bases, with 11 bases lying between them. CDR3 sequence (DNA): TGTGCCAGCAGTTTACGAGCCCCGGCCACCGGGGAGCTGTTTTTT. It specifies CASSLRAPATGELFF.

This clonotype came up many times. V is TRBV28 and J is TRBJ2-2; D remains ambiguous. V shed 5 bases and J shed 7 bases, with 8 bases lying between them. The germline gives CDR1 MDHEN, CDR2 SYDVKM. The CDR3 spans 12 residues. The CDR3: CASSRVIGELFF. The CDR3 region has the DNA TGTGCCAGCAGTCGAGTTATCGGGGAGCTGTTTTTT.

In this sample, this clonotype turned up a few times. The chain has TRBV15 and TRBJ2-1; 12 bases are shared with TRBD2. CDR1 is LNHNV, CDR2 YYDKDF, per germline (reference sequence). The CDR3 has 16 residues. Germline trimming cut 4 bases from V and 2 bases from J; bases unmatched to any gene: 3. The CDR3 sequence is CATSTRTSGAYNEQFF. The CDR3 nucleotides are TGTGCCACCAGCACCCGGACTAGCGGGGCCTACAATGAGCAGTTCTTC. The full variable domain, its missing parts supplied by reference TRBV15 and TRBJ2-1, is DAMVIQNPRYQVTQFGKPVTLSCSQTLNHNVMYWYQQKSSQAPKLLFHYYDKDFNNEADTPDNFQSRRPNTSFCFLDIRSPGLGDTAMYLCATSTRTSGAYNEQFFGPGTRLTVL.

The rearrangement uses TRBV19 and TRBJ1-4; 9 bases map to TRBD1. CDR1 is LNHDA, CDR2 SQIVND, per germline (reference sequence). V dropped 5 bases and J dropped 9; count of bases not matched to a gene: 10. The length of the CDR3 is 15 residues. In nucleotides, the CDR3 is TGTGCCAGTAGTCAAGGGACAGGGACGAGGAAAAAACTGTTTTTT. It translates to CASSQGTGTRKKLFF. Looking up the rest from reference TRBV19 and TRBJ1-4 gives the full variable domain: DGGITQSPKYLFRKEGQNVTLSCEQNLNHDAMYWYRQDPGQGLRLIYYSQIVNDFQKGDIAEGYSVSREKKESFPLTVTSAQKNPTAFYLCASSQGTGTRKKLFFGSGTQLSVL.

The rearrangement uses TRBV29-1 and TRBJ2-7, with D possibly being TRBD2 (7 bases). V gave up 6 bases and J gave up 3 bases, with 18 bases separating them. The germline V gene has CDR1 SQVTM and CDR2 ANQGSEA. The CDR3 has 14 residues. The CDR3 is CSVTAGRGVYEQYF. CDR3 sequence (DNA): TGCAGCGTGACGGCGGGGAGGGGGGTCTACGAGCAGTACTTC.

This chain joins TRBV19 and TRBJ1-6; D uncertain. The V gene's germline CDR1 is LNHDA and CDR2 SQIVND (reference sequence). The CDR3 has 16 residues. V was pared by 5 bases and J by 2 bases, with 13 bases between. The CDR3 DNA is TGTGCCAGTAGTGCGGGGAGTGGCGCCTATAATTCACCCCTCCACTTT. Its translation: CASSAGSGAYNSPLHF.

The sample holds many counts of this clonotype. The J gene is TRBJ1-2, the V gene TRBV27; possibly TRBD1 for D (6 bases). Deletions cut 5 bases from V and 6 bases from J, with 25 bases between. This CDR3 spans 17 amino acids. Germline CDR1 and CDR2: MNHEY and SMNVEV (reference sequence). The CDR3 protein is CASSPLGAGLLMDGYTF. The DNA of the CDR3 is TGTGCCAGCAGTCCCCTGGGGGCAGGGCTCTTGATGGATGGCTACACCTTC.

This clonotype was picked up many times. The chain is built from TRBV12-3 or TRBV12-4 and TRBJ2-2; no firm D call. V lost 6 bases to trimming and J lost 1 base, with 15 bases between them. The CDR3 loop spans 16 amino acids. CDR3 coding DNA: TGTGCCAGCAGCCGACTGGCGGAGCTGAACACCGGGGAGCTGTTTTTT. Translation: CASSRLAELNTGELFF.

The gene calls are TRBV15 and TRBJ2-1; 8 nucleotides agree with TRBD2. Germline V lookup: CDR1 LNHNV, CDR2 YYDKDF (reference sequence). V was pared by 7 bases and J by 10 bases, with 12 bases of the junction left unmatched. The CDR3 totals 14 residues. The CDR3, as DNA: TGTGCCACCAAACGGGAGGGCCTCCGAAACGAGCAGTTCTTC. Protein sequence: CATKREGLRNEQFF.

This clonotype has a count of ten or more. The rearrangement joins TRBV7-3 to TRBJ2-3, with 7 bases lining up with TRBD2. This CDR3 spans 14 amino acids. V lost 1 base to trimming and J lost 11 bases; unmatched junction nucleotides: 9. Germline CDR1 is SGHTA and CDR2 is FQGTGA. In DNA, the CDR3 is TGTGCCAGCAGCTTAATACCCACATGGGAGGGGCAGTATTTT. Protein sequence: CASSLIPTWEGQYF.

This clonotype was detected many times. This CDR3 reads CSARGIAGGWKLFF. DNA of the CDR3: TGCAGTGCTAGGGGTATCGCAGGGGGGTGGAAACTGTTTTTT. The chain employs TRBV20-1 and TRBJ1-4, with 7 nucleotides matching TRBD1. The J segment lost 11 bases and the V segment lost 3 bases, leaving 12 bases of the junction unmatched. CDR1 is DFQATT, CDR2 SNEGSKA, per germline (reference sequence). This CDR3 has 14 amino acids.

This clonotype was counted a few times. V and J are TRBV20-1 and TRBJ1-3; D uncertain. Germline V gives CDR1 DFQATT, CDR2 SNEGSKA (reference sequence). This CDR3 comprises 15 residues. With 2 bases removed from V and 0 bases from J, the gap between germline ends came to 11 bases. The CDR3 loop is CSARMSGYSGNTIYF. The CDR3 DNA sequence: TGCAGTGCTAGAATGAGCGGATACTCTGGAAACACCATATATTTT.

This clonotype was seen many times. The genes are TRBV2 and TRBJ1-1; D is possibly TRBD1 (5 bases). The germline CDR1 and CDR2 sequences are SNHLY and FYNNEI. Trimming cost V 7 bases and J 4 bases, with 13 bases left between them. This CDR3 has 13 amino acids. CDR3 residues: CASKGYSSTEAFF. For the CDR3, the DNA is TGTGCCAGCAAGGGGTACAGTAGCACTGAAGCTTTCTTT. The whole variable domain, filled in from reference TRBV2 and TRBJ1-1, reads EPEVTQTPSHQVTQMGQEVILRCVPISNHLYFYWYRQILGQKVEFLVSFYNNEISEKSEIFDDQFSVERPDGSNFTLKIRSTKLEDSAMYFCASKGYSSTEAFFGQGTRLTVV.

The CDR3 DNA reads TGTGCCAGCAGTCTGGGCCCCTCGGATTCACCCCTCCACTTT. It yields the protein CASSLGPSDSPLHF. This sequence joins TRBV6-1 and TRBJ1-6; D remains unclear. The CDR3 spans 14 residues. V lost 5 bases and J lost 8, with 13 bases in between. Germline CDR1 and CDR2: MNHNS and SASEGT.

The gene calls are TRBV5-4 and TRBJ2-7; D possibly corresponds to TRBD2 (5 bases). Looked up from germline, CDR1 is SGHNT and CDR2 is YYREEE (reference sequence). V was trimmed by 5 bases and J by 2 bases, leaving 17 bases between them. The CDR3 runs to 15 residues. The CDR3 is CASRAGGGSPYEQYF. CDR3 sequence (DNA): TGTGCCAGCAGGGCCGGTGGAGGCAGTCCCTACGAGCAGTACTTC.

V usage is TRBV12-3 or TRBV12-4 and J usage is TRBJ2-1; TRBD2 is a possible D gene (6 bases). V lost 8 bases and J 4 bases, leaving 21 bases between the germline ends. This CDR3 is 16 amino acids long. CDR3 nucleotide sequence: TGTGCCAGCCTCCCCAGGAGGGTAGCGGAGTACAATGAGCAGTTCTTC. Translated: CASLPRRVAEYNEQFF.

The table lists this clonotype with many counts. Here the CDR3 reads CASSLQGGSVSYEQYF. The CDR3 DNA sequence: TGTGCCAGCAGCTTACAGGGTGGTTCTGTATCCTACGAGCAGTACTTC. The chain links TRBV11-3 to TRBJ2-7; a possible D gene is TRBD1 (5 bases). Germline loops: CDR1 SGHNT, CDR2 YENEEA. This CDR3 has 16 residues. The V end lost 2 bases, the J end lost 1 base, and 15 bases lay between the germline ends. The full variable domain, with the rest looked up from reference TRBV11-3 and TRBJ2-7, is EAGVVQSPRYKIIEKKQPVAFWCNPISGHNTLYWYLQNLGQGPELLIRYENEEAVDDSQLPKDRFSAERLKGVDSTLKIQPAELGDSAVYLCASSLQGGSVSYEQYFGPGTRLTVT.

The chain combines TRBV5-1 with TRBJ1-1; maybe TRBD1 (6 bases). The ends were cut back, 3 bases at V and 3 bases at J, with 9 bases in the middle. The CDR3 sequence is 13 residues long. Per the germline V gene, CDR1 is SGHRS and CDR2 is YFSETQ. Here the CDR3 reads CASSWDTYTEAFF. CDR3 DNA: TGCGCCAGCAGCTGGGACACTTACACTGAAGCTTTCTTT.

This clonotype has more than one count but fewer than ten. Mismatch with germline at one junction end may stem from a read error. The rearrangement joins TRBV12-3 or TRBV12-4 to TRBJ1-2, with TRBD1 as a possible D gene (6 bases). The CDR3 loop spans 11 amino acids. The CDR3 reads CSLRGEDGYTF. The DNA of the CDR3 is TGCTCACTGAGGGGGGAGGATGGCTACACCTTC.

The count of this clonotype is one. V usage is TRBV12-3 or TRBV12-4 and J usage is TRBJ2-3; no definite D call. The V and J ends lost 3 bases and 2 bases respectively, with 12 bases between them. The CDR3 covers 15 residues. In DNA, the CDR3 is TGTGCCAGCAGTTTCTCACAGTATCTCACAGATACGCAGTATTTT. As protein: CASSFSQYLTDTQYF.

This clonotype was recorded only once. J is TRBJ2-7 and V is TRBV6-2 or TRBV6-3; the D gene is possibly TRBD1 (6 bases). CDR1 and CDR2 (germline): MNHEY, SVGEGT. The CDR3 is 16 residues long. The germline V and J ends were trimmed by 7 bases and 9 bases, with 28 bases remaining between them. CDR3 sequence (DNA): TGTGCCAGCACCCAACAGGGTTTGGGGGCCCCAGGTGGGCAGTACTTC. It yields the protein CASTQQGLGAPGGQYF.